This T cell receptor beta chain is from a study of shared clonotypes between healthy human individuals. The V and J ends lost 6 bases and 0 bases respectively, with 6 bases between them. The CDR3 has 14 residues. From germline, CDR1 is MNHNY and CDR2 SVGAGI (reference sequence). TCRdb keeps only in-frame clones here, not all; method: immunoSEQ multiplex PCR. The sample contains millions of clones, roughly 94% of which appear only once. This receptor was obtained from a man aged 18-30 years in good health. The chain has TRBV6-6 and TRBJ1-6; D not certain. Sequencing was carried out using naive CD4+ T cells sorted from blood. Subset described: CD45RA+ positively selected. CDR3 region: CASRQSSYNSPLHF. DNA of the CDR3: TGTGCCAGCAGACAGAGCTCCTATAATTCACCCCTCCACTTT.